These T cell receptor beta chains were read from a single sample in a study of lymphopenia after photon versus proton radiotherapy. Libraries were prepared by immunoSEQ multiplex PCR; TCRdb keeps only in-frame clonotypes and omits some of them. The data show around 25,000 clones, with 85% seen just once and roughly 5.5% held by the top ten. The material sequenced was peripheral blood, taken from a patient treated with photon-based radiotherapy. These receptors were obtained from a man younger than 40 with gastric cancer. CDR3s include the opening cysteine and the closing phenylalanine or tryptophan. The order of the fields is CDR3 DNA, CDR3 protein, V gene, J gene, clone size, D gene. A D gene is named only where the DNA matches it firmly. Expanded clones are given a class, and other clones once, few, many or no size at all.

TGTGCCAGCTCACTGGACACAACTAATGAAAAACTGTTTTTT	CASSLDTTNEKLFF	TRBV18	TRBJ1-4	NA	NA
TGTGCCAGCAGCCAAGGGAACGAAATAGCACCCCTCCACTTT	CASSQGNEIAPLHF	TRBV4-2	TRBJ1-6	NA	NA
TGTGCCAGCAGCCCTACTGATCGCGGGGAGCTGTTTTTT	CASSPTDRGELFF	TRBV5-4	TRBJ2-2	NA	NA
TGTGCCAGCAGCCCGAGACTAGCGGGAGGGTCCGGGGAGCTGTTTTTT	CASSPRLAGGSGELFF	TRBV7-3	TRBJ2-2	NA	TRBD2
TGTGCCAGCGCTAGGGACAGGAGACCCCCAGGCGGCTACACCTTC	CASARDRRPPGGYTF	TRBV7-8	TRBJ1-2	NA	TRBD1
TGTGCCAGTTCAGGGGGGGCCCCCTACTCTGGGGCCAACGTCCTGACTTTC	CASSGGAPYSGANVLTF	TRBV4-2	TRBJ2-6	NA	NA
TGTGCCAGTCGATTAGCGGGGGGATCCTACGAGCAGTACTTC	CASRLAGGSYEQYF	TRBV28	TRBJ2-7	NA	TRBD2
TGCGCCAGCAGCCAAGAAGGATTAGTTTCCTACAATGAGCAGTTCTTC	CASSQEGLVSYNEQFF	TRBV4-1	TRBJ2-1	once	NA
TGTGCCAGCAGGAGGAGCTCAGGCCCCCAGCCCCAGCATTTT	CASRRSSGPQPQHF	TRBV5-5	TRBJ1-5	NA	NA
TGCAGCGTCGGGGACATCAATCAACCCCAGCATTTT	CSVGDINQPQHF	TRBV29-1	TRBJ1-5	NA	NA
TGTGCCAGTAGTCTACCCGGGCTAGGCAATGAGCAGTTCTTC	CASSLPGLGNEQFF	TRBV19	TRBJ2-1	NA	NA
TGTGCCAGTAGTGCACAGGGGCCGGGACTAGCGGGGAGCTCCTACGAGCAGTACTTC	CASSAQGPGLAGSSYEQYF	TRBV19	TRBJ2-7	NA	TRBD2
TGTGCCAGTAGTACAATTCAGGGAAACACTGAAGCTTTCTTT	CASSTIQGNTEAFF	TRBV19	TRBJ1-1	large	NA
TGTGCCAGCAGCGTAGATCCCGCTGGGGCCAACGTCCTGACTTTC	CASSVDPAGANVLTF	TRBV9	TRBJ2-6	NA	NA
TGTGCTAGTGGACCGGAGCTAGCGGGAGGTGAGCAGTACTTC	CASGPELAGGEQYF	TRBV12-5	TRBJ2-7	NA	TRBD2
TGCAGCGTTGAAGGGCAGGGGGCCTATGGCTACACCTTC	CSVEGQGAYGYTF	TRBV29-1	TRBJ1-2	once	TRBD1
TGCGCCAGCAGCCCTCGGAGGCAACTAGCGGGGGCTCCCCCTTTCCACAATGAGCAGTTCTTC	CASSPRRQLAGAPPFHNEQFF	TRBV4-1	TRBJ2-1	NA	TRBD2
TGTGCCAGTAGTCCTCTAGGGCAGTCGGGCACTGAAGCTTTCTTT	CASSPLGQSGTEAFF	TRBV19	TRBJ1-1	NA	NA
TGTGCCAGCAGGTTCATGGGGGAGTTAAGAGGTACGCAGTATTTT	CASRFMGELRGTQYF	TRBV28	TRBJ2-3	NA	NA
TGCGCCAGCAGCTTGGGAGCGGGGTACAATGAGCAGTTCTTC	CASSLGAGYNEQFF	TRBV5-1	TRBJ2-1	once	TRBD2
TGCGCCAGCAGTGAGTCGTTGGACACTGAAGCTTTCTTT	CASSESLDTEAFF	TRBV10-2	TRBJ1-1	NA	NA
TGTGCCAGTAGTCCCCTGGGGCAGGGTGGTGGCGAGACCCAGTACTTC	CASSPLGQGGGETQYF	TRBV19	TRBJ2-5	NA	NA
TGTGCCAGTAGTATCGGGACAGGGTATTCACCCCTCCACTTT	CASSIGTGYSPLHF	TRBV19	TRBJ1-6	NA	TRBD1
TGTGCCAGCAGTTTGTCGAAAAACACTGAAGCTTTCTTT	CASSLSKNTEAFF	TRBV27	TRBJ1-1	NA	NA